This TCR beta chain is from a study of blood T cell repertoires in COVID-19 (dated by TCRdb to about 2020). A note on the overall study: Samples from collaborators originated in the United States, Italy and Spain and spanned both the acute and convalescent phases of COVID-19. The prospective study material was composed of cDNA or gDNA derived from T cells, B-cell-depleted T cells, or PBMCs. The dataset comprised deeply sampled blood TCRbeta repertoires from subjects exposed to, actively infected with, or recovered from COVID-19. The repertoires were released in a freely available public database intended as a resource for research on the immune response to SARS-CoV-2. The samples were drawn from two sources: the first 160 participants of the ongoing ImmuneRACE study, and over 950 subjects contributed by 6 global collaborators. The sample metadata nearly always contained a de-identified subject ID, COVID-19 status, age in years and sex. Where available, HLA class I and class II types were obtained from metadata supplied by the sample provider rather than from assay-based typing. Broad study findings and their caveats: How much clinical and demographic metadata was included differed by source and by participant, and the metadata was provided uncurated.

The junction shows trimming of 6 bases on V and 2 bases on J, and the gene matches do not reach 3 bases of it. Reading the germline V gene gives CDR1 SGHNT and CDR2 YENEEA. The CDR3, from cysteine to phenylalanine, totals 13 residues. The kept DNA is CDR3 alone, 39 bases in frame from the first base. The immunoSEQ Assay, a bias-controlled multiplex PCR, was used to amplify TCRbeta CDR3 regions from genomic DNA. The published analysis was carried out like this. Nucleated cell counts per sample were estimated from amplification of reference gene primers within the assay. Sequence reads were collapsed and filtered to measure the absolute abundance of every unique TCRbeta CDR3 rearrangement. For each sample, productive Simpson clonality was calculated by taking the square root of Simpson's diversity index across productive rearrangements. Entries here come from immuneACCESS through TCRdb and include only in-frame sequences with V and J called. Some clones fail to appear in such tables; in the studies checked, an unresolved V gene covers under half of the shortfall, and the cause of the remainder is unknown. V, J and clone size are taken as reported in that table, and D and trimming were inferred from the DNA itself. This sample has roughly 300,000 clones in its table, and 83% of those were observed once. The top ten constitute 8% to 10% of the sample.

Another Seattle source contributed samples from volunteer blood donors who had recovered from COVID-19. Each collaborating institution followed its own protocols to collect whole blood in K2EDTA tubes. Collaborator samples were shipped for TCRbeta analysis as frozen whole blood, isolated PBMCs, or DNA extracted from either sample type. As concerns this clone: Its antigen target is currently unknown. Per-base qualities were not stored, and no clone one base away is much larger.

The sequenced material came from peripheral blood. The sequence came from a woman in her forties or fifties who had recovered from COVID-19. The sequence joins TRBV11-3 to TRBJ2-5; 7 of the junction bases match TRBD2. The DNA sequence is given as TGTGCCAGCAGTTTGGGGGGGCAAGAGACCCAGTACTTC. It translates as CASSLGGQETQYF.